The following is a TCR beta chain sequence with its context. The antigen is unknown. The data belong to a study of cytomegalovirus exposure and HLA in healthy donors. The study's findings and limits: For cytomegalovirus status, the classifier reportedly gave diagnoses with high specificity and sensitivity. In a later analysis, DRB1 alleles had the most associated TCRs; HLA-C alleles the fewest.

The PCR made use of 60 Vbeta and 13 Jbeta primers. The assay was immunoSEQ multiplex PCR, and TCRdb's table has in-frame clones only and misses some. The sample yields about 120,000 clones, about three quarters seen once. Material: PBMCs. The sequence derives from a woman in her twenties or thirties in good health and CMV-seronegative.

The CDR3 DNA reads as TGTGCCAGCTCACCCGGACAGGGTAAGAATCAGCCCCAGCATTTT. Residues: CASSPGQGKNQPQHF. J is TRBJ1-5 and V is TRBV18, with TRBD1 identical over 8 bases. The CDR3 totals 15 residues. Germline CDR1 is KGHSH and CDR2 is LQKENI. The V gene end was trimmed by 3 bases and the J gene end by 4 bases; junction bases not matched to a gene: 5.